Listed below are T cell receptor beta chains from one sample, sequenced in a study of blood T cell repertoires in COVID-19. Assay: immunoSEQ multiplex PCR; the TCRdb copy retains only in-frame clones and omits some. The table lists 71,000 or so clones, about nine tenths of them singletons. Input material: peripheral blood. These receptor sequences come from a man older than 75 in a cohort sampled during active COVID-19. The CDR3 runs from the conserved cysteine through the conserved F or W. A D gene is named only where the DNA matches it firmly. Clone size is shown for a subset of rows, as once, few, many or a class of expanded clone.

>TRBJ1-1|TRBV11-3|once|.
TGTGCCAGCAGCTTCACCCGTAGCACTGAAGCTTTCTTT
CASSFTRSTEAFF
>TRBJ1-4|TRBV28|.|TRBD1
TGTGCCAGCAGCGGGACAGAAACTGAAAAACTGTTTTTT
CASSGTETEKLFF
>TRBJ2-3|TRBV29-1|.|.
TGCAGCGTTGAAAGCCTCGGCGGGTCTAGCACAGATACGCAGTATTTT
CSVESLGGSSTDTQYF
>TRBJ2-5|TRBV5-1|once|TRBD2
TGCGCCAGCAGCTCCGGGACGCGGGAGGGAGAGACCCAGTACTTC
CASSSGTREGETQYF
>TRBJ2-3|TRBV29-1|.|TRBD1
TGCAGCGTTGACGGGACAGAGAGCACAGATACGCAGTATTTT
CSVDGTESTDTQYF
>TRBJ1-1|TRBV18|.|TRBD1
TGTGCCAGCTCATTAACAGGGGGAACGGACACTGAAGCTTTCTTT
CASSLTGGTDTEAFF
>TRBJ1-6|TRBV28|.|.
TGTGCCAGCAGCTCTCCCTCGCGGGGCTTCAATTCACCCCTCCACTTT
CASSSPSRGFNSPLHF
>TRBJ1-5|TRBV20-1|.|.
TGCAGTGCTAGTCTAACCCCTGGTCAGCCCCAGCATTTT
CSASLTPGQPQHF
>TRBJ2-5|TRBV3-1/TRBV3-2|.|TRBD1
TGTGCCAGCAGAGAAAAGGCGGGGACAGGGGGAGGGTACGGGGAGACCCAGTACTTC
CASREKAGTGGGYGETQYF
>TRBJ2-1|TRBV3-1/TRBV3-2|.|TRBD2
TGTGCCAGCAGCCAAAAGCGGGGGGACTACAATGAGCAGTTCTTC
CASSQKRGDYNEQFF
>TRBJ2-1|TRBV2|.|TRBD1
TGTGCCAGCATGGGGACAGGGATGAATGAGCAGTTCTTC
CASMGTGMNEQFF
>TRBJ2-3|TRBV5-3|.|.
TGTGCCAGAAGCCCGACTAGAGCCACAGATACGCAGTATTTT
CARSPTRATDTQYF
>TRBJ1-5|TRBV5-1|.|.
TGCGCCAGCAGCTTGTTGGGGGCGGGCAATCAGCCCCAGCATTTT
CASSLLGAGNQPQHF
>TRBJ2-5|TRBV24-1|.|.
TGTGCCACCAGTGATTTAGGGGGGGCTAAAGAGACCCAGTACTTC
CATSDLGGAKETQYF
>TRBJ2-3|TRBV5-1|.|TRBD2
TGCGCCAGCAGCTCCGGGACTAGCGGGGGGGTCAGCACAGATACGCAGTATTTT
CASSSGTSGGVSTDTQYF
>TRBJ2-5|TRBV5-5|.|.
TGTGCCAGCAGCTTGACCCCTCTGCGAGAGGAGACCCAGTACTTC
CASSLTPLREETQYF
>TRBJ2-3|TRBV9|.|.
TGTGCCAGCAGCGTGGAGGGGGCTAGCACAGATACGCAGTATTTT
CASSVEGASTDTQYF
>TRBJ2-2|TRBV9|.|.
TGTGCCAGCAGCGGAACATTTGGCACCGGGGAGCTGTTTTTT
CASSGTFGTGELFF
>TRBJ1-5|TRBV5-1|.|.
TGCGCCAGCAGCCTGAATGGCGGAGTCAATCAGCCCCAGCATTTT
CASSLNGGVNQPQHF
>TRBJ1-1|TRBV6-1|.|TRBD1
TGTGCCAGCAGTGAATACAGGGGGCAGGTAGCTTTCTTT
CASSEYRGQVAFF
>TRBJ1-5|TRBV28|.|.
TGTGCCAGCACCCCCCTGGAGGCGAATAGCAATCAGCCCCAGCATTTT
CASTPLEANSNQPQHF
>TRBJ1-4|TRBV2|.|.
TGTGCCAGCAGTGCTATCGGGTCCGATAATGAAAAACTGTTTTTT
CASSAIGSDNEKLFF
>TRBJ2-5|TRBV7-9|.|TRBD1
TGTGCCAGCACCTCGCGGGCAGGGGGTGTCGAGACCCAGTACTTC
CASTSRAGGVETQYF
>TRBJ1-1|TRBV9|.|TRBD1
TGTGCCAGCAGCCCTCAACAGGGGGCTGACACTGAAGCTTTCTTT
CASSPQQGADTEAFF
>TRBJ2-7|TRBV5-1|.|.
TGCGCCAGCAGTGAACAGGTACCCTTCGAGCAGTACTTC
CASSEQVPFEQYF
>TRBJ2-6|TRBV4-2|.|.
TGTGCCAGCAGTCAAAGAGAACTAGGAGATGGGGCCAACGTCCTGACTTTC
CASSQRELGDGANVLTF
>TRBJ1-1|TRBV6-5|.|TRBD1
TGTGCCAGCAGTCGGGGACAGGGGGGCACTGAAGCTTTCTTT
CASSRGQGGTEAFF
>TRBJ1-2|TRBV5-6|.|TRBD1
TGTGCCAGCAGCACGTTCGGGACAGATGGCTACACCTTC
CASSTFGTDGYTF
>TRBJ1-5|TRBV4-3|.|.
TGCGCCAGCAGCCCGCGGGCGGGTAGCAATCAGCCCCAGCATTTT
CASSPRAGSNQPQHF
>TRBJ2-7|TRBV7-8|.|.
TGTGCCAGCAGCTTCCCGGACAGTTGGAGCTCCTACGAGCAGTACTTC
CASSFPDSWSSYEQYF
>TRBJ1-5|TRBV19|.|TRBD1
TGTGCCAGTAGTCTCTCCCGGACAGGGGAAGGCAATCAGCCCCAGCATTTT
CASSLSRTGEGNQPQHF
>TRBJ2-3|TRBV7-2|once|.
TGTGCCAGCAGACAATCGGGGGAAGATACGCAGTATTTT
CASRQSGEDTQYF
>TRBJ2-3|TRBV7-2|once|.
TGTGCCAGCAGCTTAGCAGCGGAAGATACGCAGTATTTT
CASSLAAEDTQYF
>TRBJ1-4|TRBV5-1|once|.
TGCGCCAGCAGCCCACAGCCAAGATCTAATGAAAAACTGTTTTTT
CASSPQPRSNEKLFF
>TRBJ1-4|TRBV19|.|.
TGTGCCAGTAGTAAATGGCCCAGTATGGAAAAACTGTTTTTT
CASSKWPSMEKLFF
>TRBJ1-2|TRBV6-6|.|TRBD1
TGTGCCAGCAGTTACGGGACACAGGGGGACTATGGCTACACCTTC
CASSYGTQGDYGYTF
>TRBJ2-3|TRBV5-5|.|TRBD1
TGTGCCAGCAGCTGGACCGGGACAGAACTCACAGATACGCAGTATTTT
CASSWTGTELTDTQYF
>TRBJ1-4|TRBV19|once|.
TGTGCCAGTAGTATAGAGAGTCGCGCAACTAATGAAAAACTGTTTTTT
CASSIESRATNEKLFF
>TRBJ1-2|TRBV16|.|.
TGTGCCAGCAGCCCAGACAGGACATCTAACTATGGCTACACCTTC
CASSPDRTSNYGYTF
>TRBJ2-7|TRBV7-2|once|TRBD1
TGTGCCAGCACGCCGGGAGCTGGGACAGGGGAATACGAGCAGTACTTC
CASTPGAGTGEYEQYF
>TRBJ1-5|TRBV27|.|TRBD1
TGTGCCAGCAGTTTAACGGGACAGCGGGTCCCTTATCAGCCCCAGCATTTT
CASSLTGQRVPYQPQHF
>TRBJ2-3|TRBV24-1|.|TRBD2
TGTGCCACCAGTGATTCTAGCGGGCGCCGCACAGATACGCAGTATTTT
CATSDSSGRRTDTQYF